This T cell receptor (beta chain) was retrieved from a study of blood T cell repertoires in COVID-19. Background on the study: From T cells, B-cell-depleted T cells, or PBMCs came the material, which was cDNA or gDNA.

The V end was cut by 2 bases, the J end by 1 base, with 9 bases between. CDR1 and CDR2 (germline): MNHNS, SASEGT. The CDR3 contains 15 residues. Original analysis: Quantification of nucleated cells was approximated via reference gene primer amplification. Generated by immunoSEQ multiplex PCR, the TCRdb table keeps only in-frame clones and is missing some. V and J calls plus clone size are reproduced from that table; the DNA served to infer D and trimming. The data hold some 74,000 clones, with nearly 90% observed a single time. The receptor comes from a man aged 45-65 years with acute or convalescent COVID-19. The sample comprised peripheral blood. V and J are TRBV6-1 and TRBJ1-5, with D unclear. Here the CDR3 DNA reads TGTGCCAGCAGTGAACTTCACGGGAGCAATCAGCCCCAGCATTTT. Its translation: CASSELHGSNQPQHF.